This T cell receptor beta chain was profiled in a study of blood T cell repertoires in COVID-19. Looking at the study overall: Samples came from the United States, Italy and Spain, spanning acute and convalescent COVID-19. T cells, B-cell-depleted T cells, or PBMCs supplied cDNA or gDNA.

The table came from immunoSEQ multiplex PCR; TCRdb's copy has only in-frame clones and leaves some out. The table records 220,000 or so clones, roughly four fifths of them present only once. Germline V gives CDR1 SGHAT, CDR2 FQNNGV. The CDR3 consists of 15 residues. V lost 5 bases and J lost 4, with 17 bases in between. This clonotype was sampled from a woman between 40 and 50 years old with acute COVID-19. This rearrangement joins TRBV11-2 to TRBJ2-5; tentative D call: TRBD1 (6 bases). Sequencing was done on a sample of PBMCs or T cells enriched from blood (not recorded which). The CDR3 coding sequence is TGTGCCAGCAGCCAAAATCCAACAGGGATAGAGACCCAGTACTTC. Amino acids: CASSQNPTGIETQYF.